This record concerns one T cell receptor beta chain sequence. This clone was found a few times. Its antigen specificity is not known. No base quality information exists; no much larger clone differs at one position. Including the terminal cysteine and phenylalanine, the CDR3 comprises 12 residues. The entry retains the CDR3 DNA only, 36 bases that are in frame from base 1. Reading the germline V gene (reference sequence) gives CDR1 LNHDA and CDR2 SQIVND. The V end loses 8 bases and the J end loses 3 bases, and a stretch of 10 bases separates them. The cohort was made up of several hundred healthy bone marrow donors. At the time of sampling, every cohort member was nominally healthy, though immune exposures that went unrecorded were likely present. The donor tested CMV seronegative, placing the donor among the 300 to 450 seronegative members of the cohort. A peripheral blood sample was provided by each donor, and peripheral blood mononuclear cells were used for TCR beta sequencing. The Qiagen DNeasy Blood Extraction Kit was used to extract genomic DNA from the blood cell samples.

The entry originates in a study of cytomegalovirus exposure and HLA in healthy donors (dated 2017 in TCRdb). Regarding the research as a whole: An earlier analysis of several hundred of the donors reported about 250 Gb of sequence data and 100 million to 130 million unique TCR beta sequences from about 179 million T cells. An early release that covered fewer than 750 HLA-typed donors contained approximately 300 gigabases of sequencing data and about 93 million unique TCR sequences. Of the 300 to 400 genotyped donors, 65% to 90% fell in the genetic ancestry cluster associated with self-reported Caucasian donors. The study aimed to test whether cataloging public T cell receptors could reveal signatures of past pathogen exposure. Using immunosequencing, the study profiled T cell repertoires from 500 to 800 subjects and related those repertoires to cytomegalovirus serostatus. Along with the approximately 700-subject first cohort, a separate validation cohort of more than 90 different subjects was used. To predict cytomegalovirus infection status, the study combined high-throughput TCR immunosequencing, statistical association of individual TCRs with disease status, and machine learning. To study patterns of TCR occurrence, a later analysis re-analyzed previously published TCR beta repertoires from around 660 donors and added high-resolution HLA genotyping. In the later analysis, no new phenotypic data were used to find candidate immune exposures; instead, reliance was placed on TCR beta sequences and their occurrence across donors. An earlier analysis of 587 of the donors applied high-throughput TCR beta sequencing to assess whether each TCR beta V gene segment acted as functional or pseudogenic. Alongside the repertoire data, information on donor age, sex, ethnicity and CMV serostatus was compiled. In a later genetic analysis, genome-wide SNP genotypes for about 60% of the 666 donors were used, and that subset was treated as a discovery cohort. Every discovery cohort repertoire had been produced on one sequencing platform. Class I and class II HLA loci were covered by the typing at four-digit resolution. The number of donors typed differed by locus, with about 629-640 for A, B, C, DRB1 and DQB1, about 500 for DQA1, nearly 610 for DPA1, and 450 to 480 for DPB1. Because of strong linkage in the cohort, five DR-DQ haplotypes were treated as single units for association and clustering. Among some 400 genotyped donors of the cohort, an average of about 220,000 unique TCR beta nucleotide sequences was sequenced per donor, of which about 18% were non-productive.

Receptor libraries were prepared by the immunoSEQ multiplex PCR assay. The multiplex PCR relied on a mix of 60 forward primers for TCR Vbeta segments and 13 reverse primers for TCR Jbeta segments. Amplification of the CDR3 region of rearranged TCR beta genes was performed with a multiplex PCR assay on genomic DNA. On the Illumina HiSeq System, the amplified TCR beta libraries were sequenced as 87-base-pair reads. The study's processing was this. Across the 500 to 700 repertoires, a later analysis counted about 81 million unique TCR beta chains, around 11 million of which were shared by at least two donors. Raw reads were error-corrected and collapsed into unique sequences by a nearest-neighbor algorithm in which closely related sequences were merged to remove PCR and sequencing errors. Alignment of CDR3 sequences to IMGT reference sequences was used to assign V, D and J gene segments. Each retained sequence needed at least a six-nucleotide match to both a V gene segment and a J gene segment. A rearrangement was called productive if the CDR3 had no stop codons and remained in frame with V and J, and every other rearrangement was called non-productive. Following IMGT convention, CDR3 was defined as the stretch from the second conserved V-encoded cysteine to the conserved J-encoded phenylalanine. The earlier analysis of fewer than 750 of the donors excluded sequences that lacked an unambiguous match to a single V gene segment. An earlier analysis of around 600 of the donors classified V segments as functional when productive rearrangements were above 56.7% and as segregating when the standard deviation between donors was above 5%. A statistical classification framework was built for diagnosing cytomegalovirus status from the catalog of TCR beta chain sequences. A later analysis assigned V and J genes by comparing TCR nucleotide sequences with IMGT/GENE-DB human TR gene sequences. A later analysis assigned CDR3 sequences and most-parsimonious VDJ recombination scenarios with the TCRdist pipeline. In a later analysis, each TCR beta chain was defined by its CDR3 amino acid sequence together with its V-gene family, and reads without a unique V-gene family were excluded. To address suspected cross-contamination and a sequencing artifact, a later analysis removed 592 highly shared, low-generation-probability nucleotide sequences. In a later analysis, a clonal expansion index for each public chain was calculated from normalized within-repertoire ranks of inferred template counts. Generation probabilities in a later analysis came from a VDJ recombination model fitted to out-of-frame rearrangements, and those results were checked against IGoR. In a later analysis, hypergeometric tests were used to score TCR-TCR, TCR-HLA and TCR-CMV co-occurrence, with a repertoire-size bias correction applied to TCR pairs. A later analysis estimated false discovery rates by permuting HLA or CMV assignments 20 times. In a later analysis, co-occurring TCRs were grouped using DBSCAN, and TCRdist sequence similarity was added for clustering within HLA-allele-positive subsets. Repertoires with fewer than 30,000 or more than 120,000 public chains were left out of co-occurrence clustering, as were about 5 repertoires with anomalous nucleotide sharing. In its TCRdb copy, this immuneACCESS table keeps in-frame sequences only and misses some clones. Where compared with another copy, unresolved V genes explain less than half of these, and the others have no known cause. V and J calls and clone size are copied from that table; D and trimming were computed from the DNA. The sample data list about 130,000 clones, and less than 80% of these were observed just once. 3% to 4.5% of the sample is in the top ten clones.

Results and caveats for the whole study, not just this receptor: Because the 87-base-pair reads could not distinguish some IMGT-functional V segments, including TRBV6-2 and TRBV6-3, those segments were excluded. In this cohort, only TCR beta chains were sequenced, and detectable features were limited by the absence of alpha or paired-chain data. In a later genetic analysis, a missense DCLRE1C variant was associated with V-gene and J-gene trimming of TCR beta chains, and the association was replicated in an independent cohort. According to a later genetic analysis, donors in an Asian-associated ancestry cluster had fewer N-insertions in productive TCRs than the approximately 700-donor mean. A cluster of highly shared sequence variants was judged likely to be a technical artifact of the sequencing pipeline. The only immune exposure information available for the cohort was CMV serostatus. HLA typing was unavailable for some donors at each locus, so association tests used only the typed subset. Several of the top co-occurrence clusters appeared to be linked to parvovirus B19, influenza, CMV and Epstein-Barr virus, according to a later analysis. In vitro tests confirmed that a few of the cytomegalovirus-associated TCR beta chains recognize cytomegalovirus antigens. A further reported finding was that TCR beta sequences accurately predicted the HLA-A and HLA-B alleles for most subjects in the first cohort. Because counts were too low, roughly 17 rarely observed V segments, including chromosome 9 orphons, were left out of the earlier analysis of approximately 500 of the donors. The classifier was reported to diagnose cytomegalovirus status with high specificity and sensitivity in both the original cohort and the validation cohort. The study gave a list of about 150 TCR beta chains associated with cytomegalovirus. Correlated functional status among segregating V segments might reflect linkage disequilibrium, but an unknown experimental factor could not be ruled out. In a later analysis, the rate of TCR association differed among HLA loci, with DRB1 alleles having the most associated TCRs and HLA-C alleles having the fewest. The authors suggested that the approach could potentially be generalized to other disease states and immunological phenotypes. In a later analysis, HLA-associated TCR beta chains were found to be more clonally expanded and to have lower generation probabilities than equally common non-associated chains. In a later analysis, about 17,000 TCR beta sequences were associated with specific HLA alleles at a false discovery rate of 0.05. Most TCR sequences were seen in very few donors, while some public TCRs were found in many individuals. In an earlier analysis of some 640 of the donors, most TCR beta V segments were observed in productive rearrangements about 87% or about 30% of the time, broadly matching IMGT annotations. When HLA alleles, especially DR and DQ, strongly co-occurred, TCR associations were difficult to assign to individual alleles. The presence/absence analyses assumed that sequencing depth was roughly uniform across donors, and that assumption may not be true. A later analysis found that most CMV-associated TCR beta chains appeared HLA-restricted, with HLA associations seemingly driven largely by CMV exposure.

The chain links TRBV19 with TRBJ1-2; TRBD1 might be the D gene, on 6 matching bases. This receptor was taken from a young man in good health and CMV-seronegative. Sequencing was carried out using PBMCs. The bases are TGTGCCAGTGGACAGCTTTACTATGGCTACACCTTC. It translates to CASGQLYYGYTF.